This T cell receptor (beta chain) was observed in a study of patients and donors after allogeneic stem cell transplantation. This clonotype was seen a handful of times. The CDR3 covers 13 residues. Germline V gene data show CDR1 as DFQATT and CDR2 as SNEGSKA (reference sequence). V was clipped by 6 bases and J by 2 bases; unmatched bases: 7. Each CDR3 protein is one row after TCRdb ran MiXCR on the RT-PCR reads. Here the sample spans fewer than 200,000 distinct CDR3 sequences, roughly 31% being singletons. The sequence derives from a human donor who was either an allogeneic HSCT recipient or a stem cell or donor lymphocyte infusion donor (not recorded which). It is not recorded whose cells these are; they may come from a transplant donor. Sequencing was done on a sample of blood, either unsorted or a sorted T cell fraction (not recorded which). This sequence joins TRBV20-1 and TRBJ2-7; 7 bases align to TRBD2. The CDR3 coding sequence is TGCAGTGCCACTCTCAGCGGGACCTACGAGCAGTACTTC. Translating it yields CSATLSGTYEQYF.